The clone carrying this T cell receptor beta chain was detected many times. The antigen is undetermined. The record originates from a study of T cell repertoires in cytomegalovirus infection. The CDR3 is 13 residues long. V was shortened by 7 bases and J by 0 bases, with 10 bases between the two germline ends. CDR1 is LNHDA and CDR2 is SQIVND in the germline V gene (reference sequence). Using its own MiXCR run on the reads, TCRdb lists one record per CDR3 protein. Of fewer than 1,000,000 distinct CDR3 sequences detected, around 32% appear once; the ten largest clones hold roughly 13%. Material: cultured CD8+ T cells from PBMCs, obtained from culture after CMV antigen stimulation. The chain employs TRBV19 and TRBJ2-7; a possible D gene is TRBD1 (6 bases). The origin of this receptor is a human donor in good health (CMV status not recorded). Some clones in this sample may be carry-over from other donors' samples. The CDR3 spells CASKDRSSYEQYF. The DNA for the CDR3 is TGTGCCAGTAAGGACAGAAGCTCCTACGAGCAGTACTTC. Filled out from reference TRBV19 and TRBJ2-7, the complete variable domain reads DGGITQSPKYLFRKEGQNVTLSCEQNLNHDAMYWYRQDPGQGLRLIYYSQIVNDFQKGDIAEGYSVSREKKESFPLTVTSAQKNPTAFYLCASKDRSSYEQYFGPGTRLTVT.